This T cell receptor (beta chain) was captured by sequencing in a study of T-cell memory formation after mild COVID-19 listed by TCRdb under 2021. Regarding the complete study: TCR sequence clusters from the two donors were found to be largely donor specific. In two donors, T-cell clones that expanded and contracted after mild COVID-19 were followed by sequencing TCRalpha and TCRbeta repertoires longitudinally. The cohort was made up of two young adult volunteers, one female and one male, who were previously healthy. Overall study outcomes, separate from this receptor: Whether the second-wave clones peaking on day 37 were SARS-CoV-2 specific was not confirmed. Some responding clones were detected in pre-infection memory, suggesting pre-existing cross-reactive memory T cells joined the SARS-CoV-2 response. Contracting CD4+ clones were found mainly in CM and EM memory subsets, while CD8+ clones were enriched in EMRA. The study covered only two mild cases, and larger cohorts including severe cases with pre-infection samples were considered necessary. Balanced CD4/CD8 phenotypes were observed for clones contracting from day 15 to 85, whereas a bias towards CD4+ was observed for a second wave of clones expanding from day 15 to 37.

Ficoll-Paque density gradient centrifugation was used to isolate PBMCs. V is cut by 3 bases and J by 2 bases, and the space between the germline ends is 8 bases. The germline V gene specifies SGDLS as CDR1 and YYNGEE as CDR2. The CDR3 contains 14 residues, cysteine and phenylalanine counted. CDR3 DNA is the only sequence kept; it has 42 bases, read in frame from the first base. As concerns this clonotype: Its antigen remains undetermined. Per-base quality was not reported, and no clone a single base away is much larger than it.

Sequencing was carried out with an Illumina NovaSeq 6000. cDNA libraries for TCRalpha and TCRbeta were prepared by 5'RACE using constant-segment primers, with sample barcodes and unique molecular identifiers added. Trizol reagent was used to extract RNA from every sample. Amplification of the libraries took two PCR steps, and the second step added a second sample barcode plus Illumina TruSeq adapters. Sequencing of the libraries was done on an Illumina NovaSeq, producing 2 x 150 bp paired-end reads. In the original analysis: Demultiplexing of reads and collapsing into UMI-guided consensus sequences were performed with migec v1.2.7. Using mixcr v2.1.11, UMI consensuses were aligned to TRA and TRB V and J templates and then assembled into clonotypes. Expanded or contracted clonotypes were those called significant by both edgeR and NoisET, with noise models trained on biological replicates. For edgeR calls, a false discovery rate-adjusted p below 0.01 and a log2 fold-change threshold of 1 were applied. As an exploratory analysis of dynamics, PCA with hierarchical clustering was applied to max-normalized trajectories of the 1000 most abundant clonotypes. Separately sequenced CD4+ and CD8+ repertoires were used to assign a CD4 or CD8 phenotype to each responding clone. The public reads were reprocessed in TCRdb via fastp at Q25 and MiXCR, keeping in-frame beta chains. Rows are unified per CDR3 protein, each entry keeping the most common DNA and genes. These V and J calls originate from TCRdb's pipeline instead of the authors' own analysis. This sample comprises some 150,000 distinct CDR3 sequences, about 19% of them detected only once. The ten top clones hold around 2.4% of the sample.

The clonotype comes from an adult woman who had mild COVID-19 (a few samples of this study predate the infection). The sample titles of this study are shuffled in the database, so cell type and time point are left out; the donor was told from shared clones. The chain was built from TRBV9 and TRBJ1-4, with TRBD1 as a weak D call on 5 bases. The sequenced material came from PBMCs or a T cell subset sorted from them (not recorded which). The CDR3 protein: CASSATVTNEKLFF. The DNA sequence follows: TGTGCCAGCAGCGCGACAGTGACTAATGAAAAACTGTTTTTT.